The entry below gives a single TCR beta chain sequence along with its context. The antigen is undetermined. Trimming removed 1 base at V and 8 bases at J, with 17 bases between. The CDR3 has 15 residues. TCRdb recomputed calls from the 5' RACE reads with MiXCR, one row per CDR3 protein. The sample contains 1.5 million to 2 million distinct CDR3 sequences, about 32% of which appear only once. This sample is drawn from a study of identical twins. Study-wide results and caveats: Modelling approaches yielded underestimates of out-of-frame TCR alpha sharing between monozygotic twins. Invariant cells of the MAIT and iNKT types might have partly distorted the zero-insertion analyses.

This chain links TRBV12-3 or TRBV12-4 with TRBJ1-2; D remains ambiguous. The source material was cord blood. The source of this sequence is a newborn girl in good health. CDR3 loop: CASSLGYGITGGYTF. In DNA, the CDR3 is TGTGCCAGCAGTTTAGGTTACGGAATAACTGGCGGCTACACCTTC.